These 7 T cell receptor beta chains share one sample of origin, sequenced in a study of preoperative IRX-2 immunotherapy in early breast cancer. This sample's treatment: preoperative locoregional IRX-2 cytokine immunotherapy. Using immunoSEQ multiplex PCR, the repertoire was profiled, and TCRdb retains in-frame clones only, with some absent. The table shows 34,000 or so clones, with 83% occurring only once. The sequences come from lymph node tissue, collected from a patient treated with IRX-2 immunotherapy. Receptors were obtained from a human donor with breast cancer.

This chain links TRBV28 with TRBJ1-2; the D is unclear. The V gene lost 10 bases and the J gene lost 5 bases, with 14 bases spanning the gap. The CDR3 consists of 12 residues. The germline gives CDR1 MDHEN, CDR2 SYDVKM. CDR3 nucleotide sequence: TGTGCCACCTCACTCCCGCGTTATGGCTACACCTTC. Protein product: CATSLPRYGYTF.

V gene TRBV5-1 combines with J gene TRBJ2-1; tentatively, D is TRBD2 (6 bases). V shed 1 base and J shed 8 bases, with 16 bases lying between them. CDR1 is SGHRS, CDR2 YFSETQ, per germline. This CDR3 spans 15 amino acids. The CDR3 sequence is CASSLFSAGSDEQFF. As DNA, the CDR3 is TGCGCCAGCAGCTTGTTCAGTGCGGGAAGCGATGAGCAGTTCTTC.

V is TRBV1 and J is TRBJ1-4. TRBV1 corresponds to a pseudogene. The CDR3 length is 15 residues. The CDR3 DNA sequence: TGCGCCAGCAGCCAACGGGGGGGTTATGATGAAAAACTGTTTTTT. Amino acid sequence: CASSQRGGYDEKLFF.

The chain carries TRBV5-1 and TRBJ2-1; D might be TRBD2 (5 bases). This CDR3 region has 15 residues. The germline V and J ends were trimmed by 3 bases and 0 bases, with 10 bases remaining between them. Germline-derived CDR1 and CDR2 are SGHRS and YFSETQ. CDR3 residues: CASSYGESSYNEQFF. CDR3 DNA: TGCGCCAGCAGCTATGGGGAGAGCTCCTACAATGAGCAGTTCTTC.

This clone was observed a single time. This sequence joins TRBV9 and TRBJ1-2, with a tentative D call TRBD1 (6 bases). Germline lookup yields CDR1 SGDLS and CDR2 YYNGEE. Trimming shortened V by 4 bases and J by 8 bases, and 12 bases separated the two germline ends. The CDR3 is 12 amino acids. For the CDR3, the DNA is TGTGCCAGCAGCTTCAGGGGTATCGGCTACACCTTC. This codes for CASSFRGIGYTF.

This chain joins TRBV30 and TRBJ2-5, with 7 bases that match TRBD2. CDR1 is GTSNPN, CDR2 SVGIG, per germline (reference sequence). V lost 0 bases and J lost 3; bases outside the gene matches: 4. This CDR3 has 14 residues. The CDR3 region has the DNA TGTGCCTGGAGTGTGCCCAGCGGGAAAGAGACCCAGTACTTC. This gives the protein CAWSVPSGKETQYF.

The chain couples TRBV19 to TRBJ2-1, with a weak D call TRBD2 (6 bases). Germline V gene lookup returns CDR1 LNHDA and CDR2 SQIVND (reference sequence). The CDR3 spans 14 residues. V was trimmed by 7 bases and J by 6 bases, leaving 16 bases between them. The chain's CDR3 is CASKGGDPPNEQFF. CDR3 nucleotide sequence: TGTGCCAGTAAGGGCGGGGACCCCCCCAATGAGCAGTTCTTC.